This T cell receptor (beta chain) stems from a study of T-cell reconstitution after alpha-beta-depleted transplantation in children. As it was prepared, the TCRbeta library received unique molecular identifiers. TCRdb reprocessed the PCR reads with MiXCR, giving one entry per CDR3 protein. The sample shows a few hundred thousand distinct CDR3 sequences, around 10% of them seen only once. V was trimmed by 2 bases and J by 0 bases, leaving 13 bases between them. This CDR3 is built from 16 residues. Germline CDR1 reads SGHTA; CDR2 reads FQGNSA. Findings and limits, study-wide: When one year had passed after transplant, most T-cell counts and diversity came from newly produced T cells.

This clonotype was detected many times. Its antigen is not known. The rearrangement joins TRBV7-2 to TRBJ1-2; D is perhaps TRBD1 (6 bases). This sequence was found in a male patient aged 2-9 years who had a stem cell transplant for chronic granulomatous disease, so the T cells may come from the graft donor. The source material was peripheral blood, sampled 180 days after TCRalphabeta/CD19-depleted stem cell transplant. CDR3 nucleotide sequence: TGTGCCAGCAGCTTATCACATGCAGGGGCTAACTATGGCTACACCTTC. Amino acid sequence: CASSLSHAGANYGYTF.